This T cell receptor beta chain was profiled in a study of regulatory T cells in long-lasting Graves disease. Overall study context: Patients newly diagnosed with Graves' had been on antithyroid drugs for under 3 months. Study-level results: Sample size, which was small, may have reduced accuracy.

Time point: newly diagnosed GD, antithyroid drugs for less than 3 months. TCR sequences were obtained from RNA taken from PBMCs. Construction of the TCR beta libraries employed iRepertoire HTBI primers in conjunction with Arm-PCR of CDR3 regions. In TCRdb, the multiplex PCR reads were re-called with MiXCR into one record per CDR3 protein. The repertoire has roughly 530,000 distinct CDR3 sequences, about 16% of them found once; the top ten carry approximately 25%. This clonotype was counted many times. Its antigen is undetermined. The CDR3 covers 14 residues. V was clipped by 7 bases and J by 1 base, with 11 bases between them. These data were also reused for a study on T cells in Graves' hyperthyroidism and ophthalmopathy.

This sequence was found in a woman aged 40-60 years with Graves disease. The material sequenced was peripheral blood mononuclear cells (PBMCs), taken at new diagnosis, from a patient treated with antithyroid drugs. This chain links TRBV12-3 or TRBV12-4 with TRBJ1-5, with D maybe TRBD1 (5 bases). The CDR3: CASKEGRSNQPQHF. CDR3 nucleotides: TGTGCCAGCAAGGAGGGGAGAAGCAATCAGCCCCAGCATTTT.